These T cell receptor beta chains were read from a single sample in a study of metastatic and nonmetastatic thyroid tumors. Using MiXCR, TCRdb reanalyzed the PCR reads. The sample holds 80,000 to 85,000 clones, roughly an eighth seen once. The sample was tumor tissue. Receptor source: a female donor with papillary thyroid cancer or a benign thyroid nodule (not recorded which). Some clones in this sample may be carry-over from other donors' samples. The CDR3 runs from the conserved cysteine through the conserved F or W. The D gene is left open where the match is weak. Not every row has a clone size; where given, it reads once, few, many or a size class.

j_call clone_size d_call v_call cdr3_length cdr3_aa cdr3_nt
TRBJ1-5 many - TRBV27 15 CASSLRVHSNQPQHF TGTGCCAGCAGTTTAAGGGTCCATAGCAATCAGCCCCAGCATTTT
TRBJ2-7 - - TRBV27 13 CASSLAGGHEQYF TGTGCTAGCAGTTTAGCAGGGGGGCACGAGCAGTACTTC
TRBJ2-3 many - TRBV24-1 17 CATSDMQGTESTDTQYF TGTGCCACCAGTGATATGCAAGGGACGGAGAGCACAGATACGCAGTATTTT
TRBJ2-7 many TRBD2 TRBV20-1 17 CSAREDSGLAGVGEQYF TGCAGTGCTAGAGAGGATAGTGGGCTAGCGGGAGTAGGCGAGCAGTACTTC
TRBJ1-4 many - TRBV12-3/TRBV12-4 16 CASSLGWGGTNEKLFF TGTGCCAGCAGTCTAGGGTGGGGGGGTACTAATGAAAAACTGTTTTTT
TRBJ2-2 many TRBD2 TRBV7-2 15 CASSRGLAGAGELFF TGTGCCAGCAGCCGCGGACTAGCGGGAGCGGGGGAGCTGTTTTTT
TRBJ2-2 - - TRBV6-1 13 CASSDGSTGELFF TGTGCCAGCAGTGACGGGAGCACCGGGGAGCTGTTTTTT
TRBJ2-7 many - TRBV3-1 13 CASSPRNAHEQYF TGTGCCAGCAGCCCGCGTAACGCCCACGAGCAGTACTTC
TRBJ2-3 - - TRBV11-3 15 CASSAQGPPAGTQYF TGTGCCAGCAGCGCTCAGGGGCCCCCCGCGGGAACGCAGTATTTT
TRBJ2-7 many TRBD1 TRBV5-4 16 CASSLVERGQGVEQYF TGTGCCAGCAGCTTGGTGGAGCGGGGACAGGGGGTCGAGCAGTACTTC
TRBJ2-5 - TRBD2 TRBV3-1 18 CASSQDGPLAGGGETQYF TGTGCCAGCAGCCAAGACGGACCTCTAGCGGGGGGCGGAGAGACCCAGTACTTC
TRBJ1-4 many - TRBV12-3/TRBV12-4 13 CASSLFLGEKLFF TGTGCCAGCAGTTTATTTCTCGGAGAAAAACTGTTTTTT
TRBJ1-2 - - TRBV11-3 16 CASSLKSCGRTYGYTF TGTGCCAGCAGCTTAAAGTCGTGTGGGCGCACTTATGGCTACACCTTC
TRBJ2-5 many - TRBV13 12 CASSLEGQTQYF TGTGCCAGCAGCTTAGAGGGTCAGACCCAGTACTTC
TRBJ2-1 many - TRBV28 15 CASRLRHYSYNEQFF TGTGCCAGCAGGTTGCGACACTACTCCTACAATGAGCAGTTCTTC
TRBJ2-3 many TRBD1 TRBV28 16 CASSLTGQGSTDTQYF TGTGCCAGCAGTTTAACGGGACAGGGGTCTACAGATACGCAGTATTTT
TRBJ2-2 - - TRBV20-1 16 CSASRTAQLNTGELFF TGCAGTGCTAGTCGTACAGCACAATTGAACACCGGGGAGCTGTTTTTT
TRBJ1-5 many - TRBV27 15 CASSLGGISNQPQHF TGTGCCAGCAGTTTAGGAGGGATTAGCAATCAGCCCCAGCATTTT
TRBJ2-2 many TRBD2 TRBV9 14 CASRSSGDTGELFF TGTGCCAGCAGGTCTAGCGGCGACACCGGGGAGCTGTTTTTT
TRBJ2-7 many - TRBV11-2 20 CASSLYWGNVGTYTSYEQYF TGTGCCAGCAGCTTATATTGGGGGAACGTCGGGACCTACACCTCCTACGAGCAGTACTTC
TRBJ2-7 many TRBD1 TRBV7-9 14 CASSSGTGQSEQYF TGTGCCAGCAGCTCCGGGACAGGGCAGTCCGAGCAGTACTTC
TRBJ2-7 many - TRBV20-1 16 CSAQGRPSGPLYEQYF TGCAGTGCCCAAGGCCGGCCTTCAGGGCCCCTCTACGAGCAGTACTTC
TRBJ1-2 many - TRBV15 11 CATSREGTYTF TGTGCCACCAGCAGGGAGGGAACTTACACCTTC
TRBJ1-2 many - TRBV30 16 CAWSDPGPPFRYGYTF TGTGCCTGGAGCGACCCCGGGCCGCCCTTCCGCTATGGCTACACCTTC
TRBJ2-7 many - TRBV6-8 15 CASSYSRTVDYEQYF TGTGCCAGCAGTTACTCAAGGACGGTCGACTACGAGCAGTACTTC
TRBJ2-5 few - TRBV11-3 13 CASSRDRTSKEIF TGTGCCAGCAGCAGAGACCGGACTTCCAAGGAGATCTTC
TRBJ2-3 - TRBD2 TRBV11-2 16 CASIPGSGRGTDTQYF TGTGCCAGCATTCCGGGGAGCGGGAGAGGCACAGATACGCAGTACTTT
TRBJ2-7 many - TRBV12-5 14 CASAFTSLIYEQYF TGTGCTAGTGCCTTCACCAGTTTAATCTACGAGCAGTACTTC
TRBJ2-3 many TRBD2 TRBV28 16 CASIPPAGVSSDTQYF TGTGCCAGCATCCCCCCCGCGGGGGTATCGTCAGATACGCAGTATTTT
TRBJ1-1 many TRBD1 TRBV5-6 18 CASSLYWTGGGMNTEAFF TGTGCCAGCAGCCTGTATTGGACAGGGGGCGGCATGAACACTGAAGCTTTCTTT
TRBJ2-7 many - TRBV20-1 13 CSANTRERYEQYF TGCAGTGCGAACACCAGGGAGCGGTACGAGCAGTACTTC
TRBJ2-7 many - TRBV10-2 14 CASSDPLGSYEQYF TGCGCCAGCAGTGATCCCTTAGGCTCCTACGAGCAGTACTTC
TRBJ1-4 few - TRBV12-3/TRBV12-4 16 CDSSSRDPATNEKLFF TGTGACAGCAGTTCTAGGGACCCTGCAACTAATGAAAAACTGTTTTTT
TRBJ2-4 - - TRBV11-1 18 CASSLVREFPLAKNIQYF TGTGCCAGCAGCTTAGTTCGGGAGTTTCCTTTAGCCAAAAACATTCAGTACTTC
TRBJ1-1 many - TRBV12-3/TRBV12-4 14 CASRGGTLGAEAFF TGTGCCAGCAGGGGCGGGACCCTCGGAGCTGAAGCTTTCTTT
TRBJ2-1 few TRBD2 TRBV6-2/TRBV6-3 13 CASSFREEETQFF TGTGCCAGCAGTTTCCGGGAGGAAGAGACCCAGTTCTTC
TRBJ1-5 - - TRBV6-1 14 CASSHRVGNQPQHF TGTGCCAGCAGCCACAGGGTGGGAAATCAGCCCCAGCATTTT
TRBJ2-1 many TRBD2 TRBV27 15 CASSKGLAGRNEQFF TGTGCCAGCAGTAAGGGACTAGCGGGTCGGAATGAGCAGTTCTTC
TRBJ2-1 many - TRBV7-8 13 CASSQDGYNEQFF TGTGCCAGCAGCCAGGACGGCTACAATGAGCAGTTCTTC
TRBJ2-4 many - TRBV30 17 CAWSGRTTHGAQNIQYF TGTGCCTGGAGTGGACGGACTACACATGGGGCTCAAAACATTCAGTACTTC
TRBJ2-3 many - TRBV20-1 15 CSARAGTHLTDTQYF TGCAGTGCTAGGGCCGGGACCCACCTCACAGATACGCAGTATTTT
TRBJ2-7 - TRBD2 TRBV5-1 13 CASGGIAGYEQYF TGCGCCAGCGGTGGGATAGCGGGTTACGAGCAGTACTTC
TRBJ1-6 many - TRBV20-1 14 CSARSRGLNSPLHF TGCAGTGCTAGAAGCAGGGGACTCAATTCACCCCTCCACTTT
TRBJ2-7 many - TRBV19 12 CASSDQGLEQYF TGTGCCAGTAGTGACCAGGGGCTCGAGCAGTACTTC
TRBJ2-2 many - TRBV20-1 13 CSVKTPAAGELFF TGCAGTGTTAAGACACCCGCGGCCGGGGAGCTGTTTTTT
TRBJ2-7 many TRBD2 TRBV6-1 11 CAGGLAYEQYF TGTGCCGGTGGACTAGCCTACGAGCAGTACTTC
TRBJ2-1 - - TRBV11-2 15 CVSSFVEGTYNEQFF TGTGTCAGCAGCTTTGTGGAGGGTACCTACAATGAGCAGTTCTTC
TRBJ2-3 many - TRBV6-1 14 CASGRGGSADTQYF TGTGCCAGCGGAAGGGGGGGGAGCGCAGATACGCAGTATTTT
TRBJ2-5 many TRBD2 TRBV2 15 CASSGGTTWGETQYF TGTGCCAGCAGTGGCGGGACTACGTGGGGGGAGACCCAGTACTTC